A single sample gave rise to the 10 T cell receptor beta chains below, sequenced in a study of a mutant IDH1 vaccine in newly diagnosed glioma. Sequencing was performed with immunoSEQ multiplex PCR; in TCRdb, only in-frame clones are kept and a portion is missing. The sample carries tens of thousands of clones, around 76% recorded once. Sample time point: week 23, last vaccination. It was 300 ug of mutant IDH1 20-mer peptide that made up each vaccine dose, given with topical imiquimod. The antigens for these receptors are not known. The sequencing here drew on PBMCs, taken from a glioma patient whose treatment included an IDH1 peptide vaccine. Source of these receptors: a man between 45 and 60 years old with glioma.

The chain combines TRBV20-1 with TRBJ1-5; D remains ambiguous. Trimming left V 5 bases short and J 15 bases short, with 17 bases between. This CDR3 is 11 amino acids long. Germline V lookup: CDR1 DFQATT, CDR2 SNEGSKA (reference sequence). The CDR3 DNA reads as TGCAGTGCTTTTGACGGTAGCTTTCGGCATTTT. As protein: CSAFDGSFRHF.

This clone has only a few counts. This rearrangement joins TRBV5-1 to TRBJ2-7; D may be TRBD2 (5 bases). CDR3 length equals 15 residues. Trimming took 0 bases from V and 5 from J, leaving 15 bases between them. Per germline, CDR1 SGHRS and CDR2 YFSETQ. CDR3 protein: CASSLGVGRTDEQYF. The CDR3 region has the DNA TGCGCCAGCAGCTTGGGAGTAGGGAGAACTGACGAGCAGTACTTC.

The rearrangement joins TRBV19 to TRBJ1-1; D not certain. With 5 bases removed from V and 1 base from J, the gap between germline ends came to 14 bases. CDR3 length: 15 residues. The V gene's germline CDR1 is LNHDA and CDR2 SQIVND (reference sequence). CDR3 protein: CASSPRDGPNTEAFF. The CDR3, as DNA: TGTGCCAGTAGTCCCCGTGACGGACCGAACACTGAAGCTTTCTTT.

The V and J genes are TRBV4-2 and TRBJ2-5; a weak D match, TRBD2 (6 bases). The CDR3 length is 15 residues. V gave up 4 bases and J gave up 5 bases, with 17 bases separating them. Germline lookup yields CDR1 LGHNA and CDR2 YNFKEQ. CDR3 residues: CASSPRDFLGETQYF. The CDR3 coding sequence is TGTGCCAGCAGCCCTCGGGACTTCCTCGGGGAGACCCAGTACTTC.

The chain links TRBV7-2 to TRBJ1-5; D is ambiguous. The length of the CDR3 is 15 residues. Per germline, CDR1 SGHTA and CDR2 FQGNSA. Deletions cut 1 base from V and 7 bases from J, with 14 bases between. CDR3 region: CASSLVARTGQPQHF. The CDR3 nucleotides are TGTGCCAGCAGCTTAGTGGCCAGGACGGGACAGCCCCAGCATTTT.

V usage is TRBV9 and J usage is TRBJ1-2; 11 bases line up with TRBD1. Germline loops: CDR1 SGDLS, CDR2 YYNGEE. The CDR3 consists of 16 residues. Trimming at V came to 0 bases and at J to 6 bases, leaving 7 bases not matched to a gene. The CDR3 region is CASSVARTGGEDGYTF. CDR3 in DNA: TGTGCCAGCAGCGTAGCCCGGACAGGGGGCGAGGATGGCTACACCTTC.

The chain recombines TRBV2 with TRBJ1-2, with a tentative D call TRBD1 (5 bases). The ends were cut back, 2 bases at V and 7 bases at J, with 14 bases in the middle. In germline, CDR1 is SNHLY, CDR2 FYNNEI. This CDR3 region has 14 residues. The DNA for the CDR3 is TGTGCCAGCAGTGAACGGGGCCGGACCGGTGGCTACACCTTC. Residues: CASSERGRTGGYTF.

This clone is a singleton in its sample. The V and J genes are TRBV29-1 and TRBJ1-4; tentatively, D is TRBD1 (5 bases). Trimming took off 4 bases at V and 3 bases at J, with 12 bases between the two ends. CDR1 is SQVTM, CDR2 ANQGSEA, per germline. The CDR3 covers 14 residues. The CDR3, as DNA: TGCAGCGTTGCGCCCGGGACCTCTAATGAAAAACTGTTTTTT. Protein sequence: CSVAPGTSNEKLFF.

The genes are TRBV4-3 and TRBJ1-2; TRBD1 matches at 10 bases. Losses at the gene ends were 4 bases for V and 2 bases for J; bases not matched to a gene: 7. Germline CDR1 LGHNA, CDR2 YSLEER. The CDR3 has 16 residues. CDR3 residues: CASSPDPTGGNYGYTF. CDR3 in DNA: TGCGCCAGCAGCCCCGATCCGACAGGGGGCAACTATGGCTACACCTTC.

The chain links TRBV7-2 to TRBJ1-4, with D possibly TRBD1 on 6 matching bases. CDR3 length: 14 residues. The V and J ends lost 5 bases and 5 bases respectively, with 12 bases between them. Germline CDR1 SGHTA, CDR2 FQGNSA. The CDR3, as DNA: TGTGCCAGCAGCCCGGACAGAATAAATGAAAAACTGTTTTTT. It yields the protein CASSPDRINEKLFF.